One and the same sample provided the 18 T cell receptor beta chains below, sequenced in a study of kidney transplant recipient with SARS-CoV-2 infection. TCRdb used MiXCR to reprocess the reads, holding one entry per CDR3 protein. The sample gives fewer than 250,000 distinct CDR3 sequences, more than 25% of which show up once; almost 7.5% is in the top ten. The sequencing here drew on a blood sample, taken at baseline and around day 110 from a kidney transplant recipient. All receptors come from a male patient aged 30 to 39 who had COVID-19 and was a kidney transplant recipient. Some T cells may have originated in the graft donor.

At least ten counts were recorded for this clonotype. This chain joins TRBV20-1 and TRBJ2-7, with D tentatively TRBD1 (6 bases). V shed 2 bases and J shed 7 bases, with 15 bases lying between them. This CDR3 has 13 amino acids. The germline CDR1 and CDR2 sequences are DFQATT and SNEGSKA (reference sequence). The CDR3 loop reads CSARPGRGLEQYF. In DNA form, the CDR3 reads TGCAGTGCTAGACCCGGTAGGGGGTTAGAGCAGTACTTC.

At least ten counts were recorded for this clonotype. The chain combines TRBV12-3 or TRBV12-4 with TRBJ1-5; a possible D gene is TRBD1 (5 bases). The CDR3 is 15 amino acids. V was shortened by 5 bases and J by 0 bases, with 11 bases between the two germline ends. The CDR3, as DNA: TGTGCCAGCAGTGCCCGACAGTCTAGCAATCAGCCCCAGCATTTT. This translates into CASSARQSSNQPQHF.

Comments on this clonotype: A much more abundant neighbour one base away suggests this may be a read error. Because the CDR3 is missing its conserved closing phenylalanine or tryptophan, this is likely a read error. This rearrangement joins TRBV6-6 to TRBJ1-2, with D unclear. There are 15 residues in the CDR3. The germline V gene has CDR1 MNHNY and CDR2 SVGAGI (reference sequence). V was trimmed by 6 bases and J by 0 bases, leaving 14 bases between them. The CDR3 is CASSSTRSANYGYTS. The CDR3 DNA reads TGTGCCAGCAGCTCTACACGTTCAGCTAACTATGGCTACACCTCC.

This clonotype showed up many times. The chain recombines TRBV27 with TRBJ1-6; no definite D call. This CDR3 has 15 amino acids. Trimming removed 0 bases at V and 4 bases at J, with 7 bases between. Germline lookup yields CDR1 MNHEY and CDR2 SMNVEV (reference sequence). In DNA form, the CDR3 reads TGTGCCAGCAGTTTATCCGACCGGTATAATTCACCCCTCCACTTT. This translates into CASSLSDRYNSPLHF.

This clonotype occurred a few times. It may be a read error: a sequence one base away is much more abundant. The CDR3 loop is CASGPAPVTLGSYEQYF. The CDR3 DNA sequence: TGTGCCAGCGGTCCCGCCCCAGTAACCTTGGGGTCCTACGAGCAGTACTTC. This rearrangement joins TRBV6-5 to TRBJ2-7, with D uncertain. Germline V CDR1 and CDR2: MNHEY, SVGAGI. This CDR3 comprises 17 residues. V lost 8 bases, J lost 1 base, and 24 bases lay in between.

With respect to this clonotype: Given a much more abundant clone one base away, this may be a read error. The rearrangement joins TRBV21-1 to TRBJ1-4; the DNA was not compared with TRBD1, the D call given in the table. TRBV21-1 is noted as a pseudogene. This CDR3 contains 16 residues. The DNA for the CDR3 is TGTGCCAGCAGTGGGGGCCAGTGGACAACTAATGAAAAACTGTTTTTT. Protein: CASSGGQWTTNEKLFF.

This clonotype was recorded many times. The gene calls are TRBV6-2 or TRBV6-3 and TRBJ1-6; D gene ambiguous. V lost 7 bases to trimming and J lost 8 bases, with 9 bases between them. The length of the CDR3 is 12 residues. Germline lookup yields CDR1 MNHEY and CDR2 SVGEGT. As DNA, the CDR3 is TGTGCCAGCACCCCCCGGGATTCACCCCTCCACTTT. Its protein product is CASTPRDSPLHF.

As for this clonotype: This may be a read error: a much more frequent sequence differs by one nucleotide. The chain couples TRBV9 to TRBJ2-2, with TRBD2 identical over 12 bases. CDR1 is SGDLS and CDR2 is YYNGEE in the germline V gene. The CDR3 loop spans 15 amino acids. This chain's CDR3 is CDSSTGLAGDKELFF. Here the CDR3 DNA reads TGTGACAGCAGCACGGGACTAGCGGGTGATAAGGAGCTGTTTTTT.

The genes are TRBV6-2 or TRBV6-3 and TRBJ1-2; no definite D call. Looked up from germline, CDR1 is MNHEY and CDR2 is SVGEGT. CDR3 length: 17 residues. V lost 3 bases and J 4 bases, leaving 21 bases between the germline ends. This CDR3 is CASSYMAWCRKTYGYTF. The CDR3 DNA reads as TGTGCCAGCAGTTATATGGCGTGGTGCCGAAAGACCTATGGCTACACCTTC.

In regard to this clonotype: Here the CDR3 omits its conserved ending phenylalanine or tryptophan, so a read error is the likely source. The chain employs TRBV2 and TRBJ2-7; possibly TRBD2 for D (6 bases). The germline V gene encodes CDR1 SNHLY and CDR2 FYNNEI. The CDR3 is 14 residues long. In DNA form, the CDR3 reads TGCGCCAGCAGGGTGACCGGGAGCTCCTACGAGCAGTACCTC. This gives the protein CASRVTGSSYEQYL.

This clonotype was seen at least ten times. The V and J genes are TRBV18 and TRBJ2-6; D is uncertain. The CDR3 covers 15 residues. V lost 3 bases, J lost 0 bases, and 6 bases lay in between. Germline loops: CDR1 KGHSH, CDR2 LQKENI. CDR3 sequence (DNA): TGTGCCAGCTCACCGGGGATCTCTGGGGCCAACGTCCTGACTTTC. Its translation: CASSPGISGANVLTF.

This clonotype came up a few times. The J gene is TRBJ2-1, the V gene TRBV4-1, with 13 positions matching TRBD2. CDR3 length equals 18 residues. In germline, CDR1 is MGHRA, CDR2 YSYEKL. V lost 1 base, J lost 7 bases, and 10 bases stayed unmatched. CDR3 sequence (DNA): TGCGCCAGCAGCCAAGTTTCCCCACTAGCGGGAGGGGAAAATGAGCAGTTCTTC. Translating gives CASSQVSPLAGGENEQFF.

This clonotype was recorded many times. V is TRBV12-5 and J is TRBJ1-2, with D unclear. Per germline, CDR1 LGHNT and CDR2 FRNRAP. V was trimmed by 7 bases and J by 4 bases, leaving 16 bases between them. CDR3 length: 14 residues. This CDR3 reads CASAPSAEPYGYTF. The CDR3 coding sequence is TGTGCTAGTGCTCCTTCCGCCGAGCCCTATGGCTACACCTTC.

This clonotype was seen ten or more times. The chain recombines TRBV28 with TRBJ2-5; 7 positions agree with TRBD2. Judging by the DNA end, TRBJ2-7 fits better; the J call may be wrong. CDR1 and CDR2 (germline): MDHEN, SYDVKM. CDR3 length: 16 amino acids. The CDR3 region has the DNA TGTGCCAGCAGTTTTCTGATGGGGGAGGGCCAGTACGAGCAGTACTTC. It translates to CASSFLMGEGQYEQYF.

This clonotype showed up many times. The chain has TRBV28 and TRBJ2-7, with D maybe TRBD1 (5 bases). In germline, CDR1 is MDHEN, CDR2 SYDVKM. Deletions cut 6 bases from V and 2 bases from J, with 20 bases between. This CDR3 spans 16 amino acids. CDR3 in amino acids: CASSSLDSRDTYEQYF. The CDR3 DNA is TGTGCCAGCAGCAGCCTTGACAGCCGAGACACCTACGAGCAGTACTTC.

This chain uses TRBV7-8 with TRBJ2-3; TRBD2 matches 11 bases. The V segment lost 2 bases and the J segment 2 bases; nucleotides outside the gene matches: 3. This CDR3 has 16 residues. Germline-derived CDR1 and CDR2 are SGHVS and FQNEAQ. CDR3 protein: CASSLHSGGATDTQYF. CDR3 DNA sequence: TGTGCCAGCAGCTTACATAGCGGGGGGGCCACAGATACGCAGTATTTT.

This clonotype was observed many times. The chain employs TRBV18 and TRBJ2-1, with D maybe TRBD2 (6 bases). CDR1 and CDR2 from the germline V gene are KGHSH and LQKENI. V lost 0 bases and J 4 bases, leaving 13 bases between the germline ends. The CDR3 extends over 16 amino acids. The CDR3, as DNA: TGTGCCAGCTCACCACCAGGCGGGGACGGATACAATGAGCAGTTCTTC. Translation gives CASSPPGGDGYNEQFF.

Regarding this clonotype: This sequence may be a read error, since a much larger clone differs from it by one base. This rearrangement joins TRBV11-1 to TRBJ2-7; a weak D match, TRBD2 (5 bases). Germline CDR1 and CDR2: SGHAT and FQDESV (reference sequence). The CDR3 is made up of 15 amino acids. CDR3 DNA: TGTGCCGGCAGCTTAGAGAGGGCCCCCAACCCCGAGCAGTACTTC. Amino acid sequence: CAGSLERAPNPEQYF.